The 24 T cell receptor beta chains below were found in one sample sequenced in a study of blood T cell repertoires in COVID-19. The method was immunoSEQ multiplex PCR; TCRdb's version includes in-frame clones alone and lacks a portion of them. Among roughly 16,000 clones listed, 75% to 90% were seen once. Material for sequencing was peripheral blood. Receptors originate from a man between 65 and 85 years old in a cohort sampled during active COVID-19.

V and J are TRBV6-2 or TRBV6-3 and TRBJ2-3, with TRBD2 identical over 8 bases. Looked up from germline, CDR1 is MNHEY and CDR2 is SVGEGT. Unmatched junction bases numbered 5, after V lost 4 bases and J lost 5 bases. CDR3 length: 14 residues. CDR3 sequence (DNA): TGTGCCAGCAGTTCAAGCGGGAGTGGAGATACGCAGTATTTT. It is translated as CASSSSGSGDTQYF.

J is TRBJ1-4 and V is TRBV6-6; D is uncertain. CDR1 and CDR2 (germline): MNHNY, SVGAGI (reference sequence). Trimming left V 4 bases short and J 5 bases short, with 14 bases between. The CDR3 loop spans 15 amino acids. CDR3 in DNA: TGTGCCAGCAGTTCCCCACGGGGTCTGAATGAAAAACTGTTTTTT. Residues: CASSSPRGLNEKLFF.

The genes are TRBV11-3 and TRBJ2-2; no clear D gene. V lost 5 bases, J lost 9 bases, and 10 bases lay in between. Germline V gene sequence: CDR1 SGHNT, CDR2 YENEEA. This CDR3 is built from 12 residues. The CDR3 DNA reads TGTGCCAGCAGCCCTAGTTCCCGGGAGCTGTTTTTT. It yields the protein CASSPSSRELFF.

This clone has only one observation. The genes are TRBV9 and TRBJ2-1, with 12 bases aligning to TRBD2. CDR1 is SGDLS and CDR2 is YYNGEE in the germline V gene. The trim removed 3 bases at V and 4 bases at J, leaving 8 bases unmatched. There are 17 residues in the CDR3. CDR3 sequence reads: CASSGTTGLAGYNEQFF. The DNA for the CDR3 is TGTGCCAGCAGCGGAACAACAGGACTAGCGGGGTACAATGAGCAGTTCTTC.

This clone came up once. The chain employs TRBV2 and TRBJ1-3; D is undetermined. There are 16 residues in the CDR3. V was clipped by 3 bases and J by 0 bases, with 12 bases between them. The V gene's germline CDR1 is SNHLY and CDR2 FYNNEI. As DNA, the CDR3 is TGTGCCAGCAGTGATAGGGAGGGATTCTCTGGAAACACCATATATTTT. It is translated as CASSDREGFSGNTIYF.

V and J are TRBV4-3 and TRBJ2-4; TRBD1 agrees at 8 bases. This CDR3 comprises 16 residues. Germline V gene data show CDR1 as LGHNA and CDR2 as YSLEER. V shed 0 bases, J shed 8 bases, and the junction held 9 bases outside the gene matches. CDR3 protein: CASSQDGARGRDIQYF. The DNA of the CDR3 is TGCGCCAGCAGCCAAGATGGGGCCAGGGGGCGGGACATTCAGTACTTC.

The CDR3 DNA follows: TGTGCCAGAAGCTTAAGGTCAGGTTATGGAAAAACTGAAGCTTTCTTT. Residues: CARSLRSGYGKTEAFF. The chain carries TRBV7-5 and TRBJ1-1; TRBD1, as called in the table, went unchecked against the DNA. TRBV7-5 is a recognized pseudogene. The CDR3 consists of 16 residues.

V and J are TRBV7-9 and TRBJ2-5, with D maybe TRBD2 (6 bases). Germline CDR1 reads SEHNR; CDR2 reads FQNEAQ (reference sequence). The CDR3 extends over 13 amino acids. The V gene lost 7 bases and the J gene lost 5 bases, with 14 bases spanning the gap. Written as DNA, the CDR3 is TGTGCCAGCAATGGAGGGCCGAGGGAGACCCAGTACTTC. Protein: CASNGGPRETQYF.

This chain links TRBV10-3 with TRBJ1-2; 9 bases are a match to TRBD1. CDR3 size: 17 residues. From germline, CDR1 is ENHRY and CDR2 SYGVKD. V trimming: 3 bases; J trimming: 1 base; junction bases outside the gene matches: 9. CDR3 bases: TGTGCCATCAGTGACCCCGGGACAGGGTCGGTTAACTATGGCTACACCTTC. Protein sequence: CAISDPGTGSVNYGYTF.

This chain uses TRBV15 with TRBJ2-1, with a weak D call TRBD1 (6 bases). The V gene lost 5 bases and the J gene lost 1 base, with 12 bases spanning the gap. Germline V gene sequence: CDR1 LNHNV, CDR2 YYDKDF (reference sequence). The CDR3 sequence is 15 residues long. CDR3 sequence: CATSAGAGSYNEQFF. The CDR3 DNA is TGTGCCACCAGCGCAGGGGCAGGGTCCTACAATGAGCAGTTCTTC.

This clone was detected only once. This chain uses TRBV6-6 with TRBJ2-7, with TRBD2 matching over 15 bases. Germline CDR1 is MNHNY and CDR2 is SVGAGI (reference sequence). V lost 0 bases and J lost 4; bases outside the gene matches: 1. The CDR3 has 16 residues. CDR3: CASSYSGTSGRYEQYF. CDR3 in DNA: TGTGCCAGCAGTTACTCGGGGACTAGCGGGAGGTACGAGCAGTACTTC.

The V gene is TRBV6-5, the J gene TRBJ1-6; 8 nucleotides line up with TRBD1. The germline V gene encodes CDR1 MNHEY and CDR2 SVGAGI. V lost 5 bases, J lost 7 bases, and 4 bases stayed unmatched. The CDR3 is 14 amino acids. The CDR3 loop reads CASSRQGRNSPLHF. The DNA of the CDR3 is TGTGCCAGCAGTAGACAGGGGAGGAATTCACCCCTCCACTTT.

This clone occurred once. The chain recombines TRBV7-9 with TRBJ2-1; 9 bases fit TRBD2. Germline loops: CDR1 SEHNR, CDR2 FQNEAQ (reference sequence). V shed 1 base and J 7 bases; nucleotides not matched to a gene: 11. The CDR3 totals 17 residues. The CDR3 loop reads CASSLGLQGGRGNEQFF. The DNA of the CDR3 is TGTGCCAGCAGCTTAGGGTTGCAGGGCGGGAGGGGTAATGAGCAGTTCTTC.

V gene TRBV28 combines with J gene TRBJ2-7, with TRBD2 identical over 7 bases. The ends lost 3 bases at V and 2 bases at J; junction bases unmatched: 7. The CDR3 length is 15 residues. Per the germline V gene, CDR1 is MDHEN and CDR2 is SYDVKM. CDR3 DNA sequence: TGTGCCAGCAGTTTTACAGCGGGACCGACCTACGAGCAGTACTTC. This encodes CASSFTAGPTYEQYF.

The V gene is TRBV7-9, the J gene TRBJ2-7; tentative D call: TRBD1 (7 bases). Trimming cost V 4 bases and J 12 bases, with 19 bases left between them. The CDR3 is 13 residues long. Germline values: CDR1 SEHNR, CDR2 FQNEAQ (reference sequence). Here the CDR3 reads CASSSGQEGRGYF. The CDR3 DNA follows: TGTGCCAGCAGCTCCGGACAGGAGGGAAGAGGGTACTTC.

The chain uses TRBV11-3 and TRBJ2-1; 10 bases agree with TRBD1. Germline V gives CDR1 SGHNT, CDR2 YENEEA. The trim removed 5 bases at V and 9 bases at J, leaving 13 bases unmatched. The CDR3 contains 16 residues. As DNA, the CDR3 is TGTGCCAGCAGCAGGGGCCGGGACAGGGGATTCGGTGAGCAGTTCTTC. It is translated as CASSRGRDRGFGEQFF. The variable domain in full, completed from reference TRBV11-3 and TRBJ2-1, reads EAGVVQSPRYKIIEKKQPVAFWCNPISGHNTLYWYLQNLGQGPELLIRYENEEAVDDSQLPKDRFSAERLKGVDSTLKIQPAELGDSAVYLCASSRGRDRGFGEQFFGPGTRLTVL.

The chain recombines TRBV5-1 with TRBJ1-2; 9 bases are a match to TRBD1. The J segment lost 4 bases and the V segment lost 3 bases, leaving 1 base of the junction unmatched. Per germline, CDR1 SGHRS and CDR2 YFSETQ. CDR3 length: 13 amino acids. In DNA, the CDR3 is TGCGCCAGCAGCTCGGACAGGGGCTATGGCTACACCTTC. Its translation: CASSSDRGYGYTF.

The rearrangement joins TRBV18 to TRBJ2-1; 14 bases fit TRBD2. Per germline, CDR1 KGHSH and CDR2 LQKENI. J was trimmed by 6 bases and V by 2 bases; bases with no gene match: 0. CDR3 length equals 15 residues. The DNA of the CDR3 is TGTGCCAGCTCACCAGGACTAGCGGGAGGCAATGAGCAGTTCTTC. It specifies CASSPGLAGGNEQFF. The variable domain in full, with the rest retrieved from reference TRBV18 and TRBJ2-1, is NAGVMQNPRHLVRRRGQEARLRCSPMKGHSHVYWYRQLPEEGLKFMVYLQKENIIDESGMPKERFSAEFPKEGPSILRIQQVVRGDSAAYFCASSPGLAGGNEQFFGPGTRLTVL.

CDR3 nucleotides: TGTGCCAGCAGCCAAGGGTCAGGGGATCGCTACTATGGCTACACCTTC. Its protein product is CASSQGSGDRYYGYTF. V gene TRBV14 combines with J gene TRBJ1-2, with a tentative D call TRBD1 (6 bases). The CDR3 covers 16 residues. Trimming removed 1 base at V and 3 bases at J, with 15 bases between. Germline V gene lookup returns CDR1 SGHDN and CDR2 FVKESK.

The V and J genes are TRBV30 and TRBJ2-7, with 7 nucleotides matching TRBD1. This CDR3 region has 13 residues. V was clipped by 0 bases and J by 7 bases; unmatched bases: 6. CDR1 and CDR2 (germline): GTSNPN, SVGIG (reference sequence). CDR3 in amino acids: CAWSVTLRGEQYF. CDR3 coding DNA: TGTGCCTGGAGTGTCACTCTCAGGGGGGAGCAGTACTTC.

The chain links TRBV3-1 (or the pseudogene TRBV3-2) to TRBJ1-5; the D gene is possibly TRBD1 (5 bases). Looked up from germline, CDR1 is LGHDT and CDR2 is YNNKEL (reference sequence). CDR3 length: 16 residues. With 0 bases removed from V and 7 bases from J, the gap between germline ends came to 16 bases. The DNA of the CDR3 is TGTGCCAGCAGCCAAGATTCCCGGGTAGGGGAACAGCCCCAGCATTTT. Amino acids: CASSQDSRVGEQPQHF.

The chain employs TRBV4-1 and TRBJ2-3; maybe TRBD1 (6 bases). CDR1 is MGHRA, CDR2 YSYEKL, per germline. Between the trimmed V and J ends, which lost 2 bases and 4 bases, there was a span of 13 bases. The CDR3 loop spans 15 amino acids. The DNA of the CDR3 is TGCGCCAGCAGCCAACCCGGACAGACCGCAGATACGCAGTATTTT. The encoded protein is CASSQPGQTADTQYF.

The rearrangement uses TRBV5-4 and TRBJ2-1, with D maybe TRBD1 (5 bases). Trimming removed 7 bases at V and 5 bases at J, with 13 bases between. Germline V gene sequence: CDR1 SGHNT, CDR2 YYREEE (reference sequence). The CDR3 totals 13 residues. CDR3 loop: CASRQTFNNEQFF. CDR3 DNA: TGTGCCAGCCGACAGACTTTCAACAATGAGCAGTTCTTC.

There are a few counts of this clone. The chain links TRBV7-7 to TRBJ2-1; TRBD2 matches 7 bases. J lost 8 bases, V lost 3 bases, and 10 bases had no gene match. The germline gives CDR1 SSHAT, CDR2 FNYEAQ (reference sequence). The CDR3 contains 15 residues. The chain's CDR3 is CASSLSGLAADEQFF. Written as DNA, the CDR3 is TGTGCCAGCAGCTTGTCAGGTCTAGCGGCCGATGAGCAGTTCTTC.